This TCR beta chain was profiled in a study of shared clonotypes between healthy human individuals. CD45RO negativity and positive selection for CCR7 defined naive CD8 cells, a population that excluded terminally differentiated effector memory CD45RA+ cells. Study-wide results and limits: Of the naive CD4 clonotypes, around 4.7% were shared across a handful of donors.

Repertoires were generated with immunoSEQ multiplex PCR, while TCRdb's copy carries only in-frame clones and drops some. This table holds around 2,100,000 clones, 85% to 95% found once. A note on this clone: Its antigen remains unidentified.

Trimming left V 5 bases short and J 3 bases short, with 19 bases between. Germline lookup yields CDR1 SGHAT and CDR2 FQNNGV. The length of the CDR3 is 16 residues. The chain combines TRBV11-2 with TRBJ2-5; tentative D call: TRBD1 (5 bases). The TCR originated in a man in his late teens or twenties in good health. Sequenced input: naive CD8+ T cells sorted from blood. CDR3 DNA: TGTGCCAGCAGCCACGACCCCGACAGATATGAAGAGACCCAGTACTTC. Its translation: CASSHDPDRYEETQYF.